These 23 T cell receptor beta chains originate from one sample sequenced in a study of shared clonotypes between healthy human individuals. Method: immunoSEQ multiplex PCR; TCRdb's copy keeps in-frame clones and lacks some. The data contain roughly 1,500,000 clones, approximately 98.5% of them seen just once; the ten biggest clones take up around 0.33%. The sequenced sample was naive CD4+ T cells sorted from blood. Specified subset: CD45RA+ positively selected. The receptors were sampled from a man aged 30 to 45 in good health.

CDR3 DNA sequence: TGTGCCAGCAGCTTGCAAGAGGGTGCAGATACGCAGTATTTT. It yields the protein CASSLQEGADTQYF. This rearrangement joins TRBV7-2 to TRBJ2-3; tentatively, D is TRBD2 (5 bases). V was trimmed by 3 bases and J by 4 bases, leaving 11 bases between them. CDR1 SGHTA and CDR2 FQGNSA come from the germline V gene. CDR3 length equals 14 residues.

The V call is TRBV29-1, the J call TRBJ2-2; D gene unclear. The CDR3 runs to 14 residues. Germline values: CDR1 SQVTM, CDR2 ANQGSEA. Trimming took 4 bases from V and 0 from J, leaving 9 bases between them. The CDR3 here is CSVVVSANTGELFF. The CDR3 DNA reads TGCAGCGTTGTGGTCAGCGCGAACACCGGGGAGCTGTTTTTT.

J is TRBJ2-2 and V is TRBV29-1, with TRBD2 matching over 8 bases. Trimming at V came to 7 bases and at J to 2 bases, leaving 6 bases not matched to a gene. The CDR3 covers 14 residues. Germline CDR1 SQVTM, CDR2 ANQGSEA. The CDR3 region is CSGTLAVNTGELFF. CDR3 nucleotides: TGCAGCGGAACACTAGCGGTTAACACCGGGGAGCTGTTTTTT.

The chain is built from TRBV5-8 and TRBJ2-7; TRBD1 or TRBD2 may be the D gene (5 bases each). Deletions cut 4 bases from V and 5 bases from J, with 10 bases between. Germline V lookup: CDR1 SGHTS, CDR2 YDEGEE. This CDR3 has 12 residues. CDR3 sequence (DNA): TGTGCCAGCAGCCCGGGGCGCCACGAGCAGTACTTC. Translating it yields CASSPGRHEQYF.

The chain joins TRBV14 to TRBJ2-7; no clear D gene. Germline V lookup: CDR1 SGHDN, CDR2 FVKESK. Trimming shortened V by 4 bases and J by 4 bases, and 11 bases separated the two germline ends. This CDR3 comprises 13 residues. CDR3 nucleotides: TGTGCCAGCAGCCTGCATCGAACGTACGAGCAGTACTTC. As protein: CASSLHRTYEQYF.

The chain recombines TRBV28 with TRBJ1-5; D is undetermined. V lost 5 bases, J lost 2 bases, and 16 bases lay in between. Germline lookup yields CDR1 MDHEN and CDR2 SYDVKM. CDR3 size: 16 residues. CDR3 sequence: CASSLNLSGGNQPQHF. The CDR3 nucleotides read TGTGCCAGCAGTCTCAATCTATCGGGCGGCAATCAGCCCCAGCATTTT.

The chain carries TRBV6-5 and TRBJ2-5; no clear D gene. Germline loops: CDR1 MNHEY, CDR2 SVGAGI. This CDR3 contains 15 residues. V lost 0 bases and J 2 bases, leaving 10 bases between the germline ends. The CDR3 bases are TGTGCCAGCAGTTACTCGCCGACACCTCAAGAGACCCAGTACTTC. Residues: CASSYSPTPQETQYF.

The gene calls are TRBV29-1 and TRBJ2-1; 9 bases are a match to TRBD2. CDR3 length equals 11 residues. Germline V gene data show CDR1 as SQVTM and CDR2 as ANQGSEA. J was trimmed by 10 bases and V by 8 bases; bases with no gene match: 6. CDR3 amino acids: CSSSGRGEQFF. The DNA of the CDR3 is TGCAGCAGTAGCGGGAGAGGGGAGCAGTTCTTC.

Regarding this clone: Other DNA sequences in this sample translate to the same CDR3. The chain uses TRBV18 and TRBJ2-2, with D hard to call. This CDR3 is built from 11 residues. V lost 6 bases to trimming and J lost 5 bases, with 4 bases between them. Looked up from germline, CDR1 is KGHSH and CDR2 is LQKENI. Here the CDR3 DNA reads TGTGCCAGCTCTCTAACCGGGGAGCTGTTTTTT. It is translated as CASSLTGELFF. Full variable domain (remainder filled in from reference TRBV18 and TRBJ2-2): NAGVMQNPRHLVRRRGQEARLRCSPMKGHSHVYWYRQLPEEGLKFMVYLQKENIIDESGMPKERFSAEFPKEGPSILRIQQVVRGDSAAYFCASSLTGELFFGEGSRLTVL.

This CDR3 is CSVEYLGTGDEQFF. The DNA for the CDR3 is TGCAGCGTTGAGTATCTCGGGACGGGGGATGAGCAGTTCTTC. V gene TRBV29-1 combines with J gene TRBJ2-1; D may be TRBD2 (6 bases). This CDR3 is built from 14 residues. Trimming left V 3 bases short and J 8 bases short, with 17 bases between. Germline loops: CDR1 SQVTM, CDR2 ANQGSEA.

The chain recombines TRBV5-5 with TRBJ2-7; TRBD1 matches 9 bases. The CDR3 sequence is 16 residues long. V was clipped by 0 bases and J by 5 bases; unmatched bases: 9. CDR1 is SGHKS and CDR2 is YYEKEE in the germline V gene (reference sequence). CDR3 sequence: CASSLGWGQGTHEQYF. DNA for the CDR3: TGTGCCAGCAGCTTGGGGTGGGGACAGGGAACCCACGAGCAGTACTTC. The full variable domain, rest sourced from reference TRBV5-5 and TRBJ2-7, is DAGVTQSPTHLIKTRGQQVTLRCSPISGHKSVSWYQQVLGQGPQFIFQYYEKEERGRGNFPDRFSARQFPNYSSELNVNALLLGDSALYLCASSLGWGQGTHEQYFGPGTRLTVT.

The rearrangement uses TRBV28 and TRBJ1-2; D is unresolved. Germline CDR1 and CDR2: MDHEN and SYDVKM. V gave up 4 bases and J gave up 10 bases, with 13 bases separating them. The CDR3 is 12 amino acids. The CDR3 DNA follows: TGTGCCAGCAGTTACGACCCCTTTGACTACACCTTC. Amino acids: CASSYDPFDYTF.

The gene calls are TRBV7-9 and TRBJ2-6, with D perhaps matching TRBD1 (5 bases). The germline gives CDR1 SEHNR, CDR2 FQNEAQ (reference sequence). The CDR3 runs to 18 residues. The germline V and J ends were trimmed by 1 base and 0 bases, with 13 bases remaining between them. CDR3 sequence: CASSLGEQGSSGANVLTF. CDR3 nucleotides: TGTGCCAGCAGCTTAGGTGAGCAGGGCAGCTCTGGGGCCAACGTCCTGACTTTC.

This sequence joins TRBV5-1 and TRBJ2-3; 9 bases are a match to TRBD2. The germline CDR1 and CDR2 sequences are SGHRS and YFSETQ. The CDR3 spans 16 residues. V shed 4 bases, J shed 3 bases, and the junction held 9 bases outside the gene matches. The CDR3 reads CASSLVSLAGTDTQYF. The CDR3 DNA is TGCGCCAGCAGCCTCGTATCGCTAGCGGGAACAGATACGCAGTATTTT.

The chain couples TRBV10-3 to TRBJ2-7; D may be TRBD1 or TRBD2 (5 bases each). This CDR3 has 16 amino acids. CDR1 ENHRY and CDR2 SYGVKD come from the germline V gene. Trimming pared 4 bases from V and 7 bases from J, leaving 23 bases between. As DNA, the CDR3 is TGTGCCATCAGTGGGCAGGGCGTCGGAGGATATAGGGAGCAGTACTTC. This encodes CAISGQGVGGYREQYF.

The chain joins TRBV29-1 to TRBJ2-3; D remains ambiguous. V shed 7 bases and J shed 3 bases, with 14 bases lying between them. This CDR3 comprises 13 residues. The germline CDR1 and CDR2 sequences are SQVTM and ANQGSEA. Written as DNA, the CDR3 is TGCAGCGCCCTGAGGTGGGGTACAGATACGCAGTATTTT. Translating it yields CSALRWGTDTQYF.

The chain employs TRBV9 and TRBJ2-1, with D possibly TRBD2 on 7 matching bases. In germline, CDR1 is SGDLS, CDR2 YYNGEE. The CDR3 length is 16 residues. Trimming stripped 0 bases from V and 5 bases from J, with 15 bases between. The CDR3 loop is CASSVDSGGLDNEQFF. In DNA form, the CDR3 reads TGTGCCAGCAGCGTAGACTCGGGGGGCCTCGACAATGAGCAGTTCTTC.

The CDR3, as DNA: TGCGCCAGCAGGGGGTTCACAGATACGCAGTATTTT. Its protein product is CASRGFTDTQYF. This chain links TRBV10-2 with TRBJ2-3; D remains unclear. V dropped 6 bases and J dropped 2 bases, with 6 bases sitting between them. Germline-derived CDR1 and CDR2 are WSHSY and SAAADI. The CDR3 has 12 amino acids.

The count of this clone is one. Other DNA sequences in this sample translate to the same CDR3. CDR3 sequence (DNA): TGTGCCAGCAGTGGACTAGCGGGGAACACCGGGGAGCTGTTTTTT. Its protein product is CASSGLAGNTGELFF. The genes are TRBV25-1 and TRBJ2-2, with 10 positions matching TRBD2. This CDR3 spans 15 amino acids. In germline, CDR1 is MGHDK, CDR2 SYGVNS. V trimming: 4 bases; J trimming: 1 base; junction bases outside the gene matches: 0.

The J gene is TRBJ2-5, the V gene TRBV18, with TRBD1 matching 9 bases. V gave up 5 bases and J gave up 5 bases; unmatched junction bases: 9. Germline V gene lookup returns CDR1 KGHSH and CDR2 LQKENI. This CDR3 comprises 15 residues. CDR3 bases: TGTGCCAGCTCATCAAACAGGGGGCTTCGGGAGACCCAGTACTTC. Its translation: CASSSNRGLRETQYF. Complete variable domain (other parts from reference TRBV18 and TRBJ2-5): NAGVMQNPRHLVRRRGQEARLRCSPMKGHSHVYWYRQLPEEGLKFMVYLQKENIIDESGMPKERFSAEFPKEGPSILRIQQVVRGDSAAYFCASSSNRGLRETQYFGPGTRLLVL.

The chain couples TRBV7-2 to TRBJ2-7; D gene ambiguous. This CDR3 has 15 residues. Trimming took off 1 base at V and 3 bases at J, with 13 bases between the two ends. Per the germline V gene, CDR1 is SGHTA and CDR2 is FQGNSA. CDR3 protein: CASSLGTATYYEQYF. The DNA for the CDR3 is TGTGCCAGCAGCTTAGGCACTGCCACCTACTACGAGCAGTACTTC.

The chain couples TRBV5-6 to TRBJ1-2; 9 bases map to TRBD1. This CDR3 is 15 amino acids long. The germline V gene has CDR1 SGHDT and CDR2 YYEEEE. V shed 2 bases, J shed 3 bases, and the junction held 5 bases outside the gene matches. The DNA for the CDR3 is TGTGCCAGCAGCTTTTACCGGGACAGGGACTATGGCTACACCTTC. The encoded protein is CASSFYRDRDYGYTF. Combining the CDR3 with reference TRBV5-6 and TRBJ1-2 gives the whole variable domain DAGVTQSPTHLIKTRGQQVTLRCSPKSGHDTVSWYQQALGQGPQFIFQYYEEEERQRGNFPDRFSGHQFPNYSSELNVNALLLGDSALYLCASSFYRDRDYGYTFGSGTRLTVV.

V usage is TRBV6-5 and J usage is TRBJ2-3, with D perhaps assigned TRBD1 or TRBD2 (5 bases each). V was pared by 5 bases and J by 4 bases, with 13 bases between. CDR3 length equals 14 residues. Germline lookup yields CDR1 MNHEY and CDR2 SVGAGI. The DNA of the CDR3 is TGTGCCAGCAGTAGGGACGGCAGGTCAGATACGCAGTATTTT. Translation: CASSRDGRSDTQYF.